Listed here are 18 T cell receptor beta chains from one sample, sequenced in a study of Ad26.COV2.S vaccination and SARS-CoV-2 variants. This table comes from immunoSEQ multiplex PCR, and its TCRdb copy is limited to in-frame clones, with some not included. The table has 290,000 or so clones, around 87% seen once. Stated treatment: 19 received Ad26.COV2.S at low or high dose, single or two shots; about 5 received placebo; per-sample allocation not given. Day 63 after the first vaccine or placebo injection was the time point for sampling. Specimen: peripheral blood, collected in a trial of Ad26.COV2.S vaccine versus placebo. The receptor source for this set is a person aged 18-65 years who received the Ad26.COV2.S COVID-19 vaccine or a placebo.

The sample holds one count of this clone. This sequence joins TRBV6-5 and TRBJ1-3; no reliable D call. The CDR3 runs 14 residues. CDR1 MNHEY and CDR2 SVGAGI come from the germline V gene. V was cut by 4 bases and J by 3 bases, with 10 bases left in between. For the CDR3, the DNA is TGTGCCAGCAGTTTTGACTTCGTTGGAAACACCATATATTTT. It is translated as CASSFDFVGNTIYF.

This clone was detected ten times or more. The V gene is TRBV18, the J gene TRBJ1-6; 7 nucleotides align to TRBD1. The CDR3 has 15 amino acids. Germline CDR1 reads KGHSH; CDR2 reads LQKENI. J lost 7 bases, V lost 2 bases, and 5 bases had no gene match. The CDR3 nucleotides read TGTGCCAGCTCACCAGTGGGGACAGAGAATTCACCCCTCCACTTT. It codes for CASSPVGTENSPLHF. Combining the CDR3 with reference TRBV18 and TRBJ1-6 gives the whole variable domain NAGVMQNPRHLVRRRGQEARLRCSPMKGHSHVYWYRQLPEEGLKFMVYLQKENIIDESGMPKERFSAEFPKEGPSILRIQQVVRGDSAAYFCASSPVGTENSPLHFGNGTRLTVT.

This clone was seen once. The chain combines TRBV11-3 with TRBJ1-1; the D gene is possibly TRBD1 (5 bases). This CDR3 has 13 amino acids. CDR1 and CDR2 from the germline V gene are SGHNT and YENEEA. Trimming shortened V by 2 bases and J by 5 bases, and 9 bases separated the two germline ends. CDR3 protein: CASSLSGETEAFF. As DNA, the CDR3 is TGTGCCAGCAGCTTATCGGGGGAGACTGAAGCTTTCTTT.

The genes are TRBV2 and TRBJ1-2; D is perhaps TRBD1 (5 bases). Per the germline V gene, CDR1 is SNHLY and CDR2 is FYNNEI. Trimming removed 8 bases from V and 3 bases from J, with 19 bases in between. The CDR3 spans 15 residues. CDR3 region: CASRRGEGMDYGYTF. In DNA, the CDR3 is TGTGCCAGCCGGCGAGGGGAGGGGATGGACTATGGCTACACCTTC.

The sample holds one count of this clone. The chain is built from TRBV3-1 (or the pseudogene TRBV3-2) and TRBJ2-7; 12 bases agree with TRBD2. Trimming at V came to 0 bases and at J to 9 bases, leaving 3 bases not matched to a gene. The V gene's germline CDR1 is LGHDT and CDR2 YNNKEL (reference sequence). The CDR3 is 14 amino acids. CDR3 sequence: CASSQETLAGGQYF. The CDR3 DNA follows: TGTGCCAGCAGCCAAGAAACACTAGCGGGAGGGCAGTACTTC.

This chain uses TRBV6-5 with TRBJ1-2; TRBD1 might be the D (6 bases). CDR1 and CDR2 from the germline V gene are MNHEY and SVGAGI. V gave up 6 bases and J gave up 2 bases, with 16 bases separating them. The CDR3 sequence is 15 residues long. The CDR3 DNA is TGTGCCAGCAGGGGAACCGGACAGTTCAACTATGGCTACACCTTC. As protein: CASRGTGQFNYGYTF.

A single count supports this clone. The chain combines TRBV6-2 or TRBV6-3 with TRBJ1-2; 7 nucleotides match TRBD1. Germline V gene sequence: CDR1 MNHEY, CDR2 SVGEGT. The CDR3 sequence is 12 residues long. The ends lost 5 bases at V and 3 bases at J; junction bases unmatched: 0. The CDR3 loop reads CASSDRDYGYTF. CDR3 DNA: TGTGCCAGCAGTGACAGGGACTATGGCTACACCTTC.

Here the CDR3 reads CAWSRRDRSNQPQHF. In DNA form, the CDR3 reads TGTGCCTGGAGTCGCCGGGACAGGAGCAATCAGCCCCAGCATTTT. The chain carries TRBV30 and TRBJ1-5; 8 nucleotides line up with TRBD1. The CDR3 has 15 residues. Germline CDR1 GTSNPN, CDR2 SVGIG (reference sequence). The trim removed 2 bases at V and 1 base at J, leaving 4 bases unmatched.

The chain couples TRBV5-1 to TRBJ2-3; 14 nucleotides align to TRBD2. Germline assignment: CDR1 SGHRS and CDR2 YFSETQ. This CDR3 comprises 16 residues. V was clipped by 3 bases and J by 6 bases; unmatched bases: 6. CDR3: CASSSGLAGAGDTQYF. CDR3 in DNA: TGCGCCAGCAGCTCGGGACTAGCGGGGGCCGGGGATACGCAGTATTTT.

CDR3 loop: CASSLVAAVPNYGYTF. CDR3 sequence (DNA): TGTGCCAGCAGCTTAGTAGCGGCAGTTCCTAACTATGGCTACACCTTC. This chain uses TRBV7-9 with TRBJ1-2, with D unresolved. Germline V gene data show CDR1 as SEHNR and CDR2 as FQNEAQ (reference sequence). V lost 1 base to trimming and J lost 0 bases, with 12 bases between them. The CDR3 extends over 16 amino acids.

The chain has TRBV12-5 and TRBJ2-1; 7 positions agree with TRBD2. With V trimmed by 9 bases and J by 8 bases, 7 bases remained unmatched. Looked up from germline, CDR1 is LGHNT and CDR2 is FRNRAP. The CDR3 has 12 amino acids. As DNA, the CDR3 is TGTGCTAGCGCGGGAGTTCTAGATGAGCAGTTCTTC. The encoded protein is CASAGVLDEQFF.

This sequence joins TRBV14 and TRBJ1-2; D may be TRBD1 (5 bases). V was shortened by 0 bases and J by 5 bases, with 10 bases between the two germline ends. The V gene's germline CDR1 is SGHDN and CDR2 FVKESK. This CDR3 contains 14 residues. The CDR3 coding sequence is TGTGCCAGCAGCCAAGAGGCGTGGGGGTATGGCTACACCTTC. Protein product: CASSQEAWGYGYTF. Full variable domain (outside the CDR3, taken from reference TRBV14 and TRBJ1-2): EAGVTQFPSHSVIEKGQTVTLRCDPISGHDNLYWYRRVMGKEIKFLLHFVKESKQDESGMPNNRFLAERTGGTYSTLKVQPAELEDSGVYFCASSQEAWGYGYTFGSGTRLTVV.

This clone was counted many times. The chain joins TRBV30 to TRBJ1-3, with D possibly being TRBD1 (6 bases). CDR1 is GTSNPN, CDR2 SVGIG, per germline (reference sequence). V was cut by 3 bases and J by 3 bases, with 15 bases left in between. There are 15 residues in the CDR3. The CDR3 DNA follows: TGTGCCTGGAGATTGCGGGGGCTACGTGGAAACACCATATATTTT. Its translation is CAWRLRGLRGNTIYF.

The CDR3 sequence is CASSPDRNYGYTF. The CDR3 nucleotides are TGTGCCAGCAGCCCGGACAGGAACTATGGCTACACCTTC. This sequence joins TRBV5-6 and TRBJ1-2; 7 bases map to TRBD1. Germline loops: CDR1 SGHDT, CDR2 YYEEEE. Unmatched junction bases numbered 2, after V lost 4 bases and J lost 2 bases. This CDR3 has 13 residues.

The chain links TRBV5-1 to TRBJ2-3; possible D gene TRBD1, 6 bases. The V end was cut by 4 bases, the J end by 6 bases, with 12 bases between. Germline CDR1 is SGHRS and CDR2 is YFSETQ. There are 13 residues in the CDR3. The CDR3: CASSPLQGDTQYF. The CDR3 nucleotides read TGCGCCAGCAGCCCGCTTCAGGGGGATACGCAGTATTTT.

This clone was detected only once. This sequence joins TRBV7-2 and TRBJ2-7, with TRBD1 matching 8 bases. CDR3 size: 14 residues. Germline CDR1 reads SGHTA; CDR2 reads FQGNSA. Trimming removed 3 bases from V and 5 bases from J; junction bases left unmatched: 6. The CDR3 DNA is TGTGCCAGCAGCTTTACCGGACAGGGTGACGAGCAGTACTTC. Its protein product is CASSFTGQGDEQYF.

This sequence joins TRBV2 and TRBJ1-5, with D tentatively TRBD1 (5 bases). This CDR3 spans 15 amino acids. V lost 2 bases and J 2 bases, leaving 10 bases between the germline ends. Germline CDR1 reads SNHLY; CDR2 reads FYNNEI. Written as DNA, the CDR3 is TGTGCCAGCAGTGAAATTGGGGGGGGCAATCAGCCCCAGCATTTT. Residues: CASSEIGGGNQPQHF.

CDR3 protein: CSASAAYEQYF. The CDR3 DNA sequence: TGCAGTGCTAGCGCCGCCTACGAGCAGTACTTC. The chain uses TRBV20-1 and TRBJ2-7; D remains unclear. The CDR3 is 11 residues long. V was pared by 3 bases and J by 2 bases, with 5 bases between. Germline assignment: CDR1 DFQATT and CDR2 SNEGSKA (reference sequence).